This passage covers 28 T cell receptor beta chains from one sample sequenced in a study of early T cells in non-severe SARS-CoV-2 infection. MiXCR, run by TCRdb on the 5' RACE reads, gives a single entry per CDR3 protein. The table lists fewer than 60,000 distinct CDR3 sequences, approximately 9% of them singletons, with around 5.3% in the top ten. Sequenced material: whole blood, taken at baseline. The receptors were sampled from an adult who was a healthcare worker with PCR-confirmed SARS-CoV-2 infection or an uninfected control (not recorded which).

At least ten counts were recorded for this clonotype. V gene TRBV20-1 combines with J gene TRBJ2-7; possible D gene TRBD1, 5 bases. CDR1 DFQATT and CDR2 SNEGSKA come from the germline V gene (reference sequence). CDR3 length equals 15 residues. Trimming left V 3 bases short and J 2 bases short, with 17 bases between. This CDR3 reads CSASAGAFPPYEQYF. The CDR3 DNA reads as TGCAGTGCTAGCGCTGGGGCGTTCCCCCCCTACGAGCAGTACTTC.

This clonotype came up many times. The rearrangement uses TRBV15 and TRBJ2-2; 8 bases agree with TRBD1. The CDR3 length is 17 residues. Germline V gene data show CDR1 as LNHNV and CDR2 as YYDKDF (reference sequence). V shed 1 base and J 1 base; nucleotides not matched to a gene: 5. CDR3 DNA: TGTGCCACCAGCAGAGCTCAGGGGGCCCTGAACACCGGGGAGCTGTTTTTT. Encoded protein: CATSRAQGALNTGELFF.

This clonotype was observed at least ten times. The rearrangement links TRBV2 to TRBJ2-2; unclear D gene. V dropped 2 bases and J dropped 3 bases, with 10 bases sitting between them. The germline V gene has CDR1 SNHLY and CDR2 FYNNEI. The CDR3 extends over 15 amino acids. CDR3 protein: CASSENQMDTGELFF. DNA for the CDR3: TGTGCCAGCAGTGAAAATCAAATGGACACCGGGGAGCTGTTTTTT.

This clonotype came up many times. The chain has TRBV28 and TRBJ2-1; TRBD2 aligns across 11 bases. With 2 bases clipped from V and 6 bases from J, the junction kept 6 bases outside the gene matches. The CDR3 consists of 16 residues. From germline, CDR1 is MDHEN and CDR2 SYDVKM. The CDR3 DNA follows: TGTGCCAGCAGTTTACGTAGCGGGAGGGCCTCCAATGAGCAGTTCTTC. This gives the protein CASSLRSGRASNEQFF.

The chain recombines TRBV19 with TRBJ2-3; possible D gene TRBD2, 7 bases. Trimming removed 3 bases from V and 0 bases from J, with 10 bases in between. The CDR3 is 15 amino acids. From germline, CDR1 is LNHDA and CDR2 SQIVND (reference sequence). CDR3 nucleotide sequence: TGTGCCAGTAGTATGGGAGGGGGTAGCACAGATACGCAGTATTTT. Its protein product is CASSMGGGSTDTQYF.

This clonotype was seen ten or more times. The chain links TRBV7-2 to TRBJ2-2; D perhaps matches TRBD1 (6 bases). Germline CDR1 SGHTA, CDR2 FQGNSA. The V gene lost 1 base and the J gene lost 5 bases, with 11 bases spanning the gap. The CDR3 spans 15 residues. CDR3 in amino acids: CASSLVGQGTGELFF. The CDR3 bases are TGTGCCAGCAGCTTAGTCGGCCAGGGGACCGGGGAGCTGTTTTTT.

The J gene is TRBJ2-7, the V gene TRBV9, with D possibly matching TRBD2 (6 bases). This CDR3 is 14 amino acids long. Germline lookup yields CDR1 SGDLS and CDR2 YYNGEE. The ends were cut back, 3 bases at V and 7 bases at J, with 17 bases in the middle. The CDR3 DNA is TGTGCCAGCAGCGCCGCCTTGTTGGGAGGAGAGCAGTACTTC. Amino acid sequence: CASSAALLGGEQYF. Full variable domain (missing parts from reference TRBV9 and TRBJ2-7): DSGVTQTPKHLITATGQRVTLRCSPRSGDLSVYWYQQSLDQGLQFLIQYYNGEERAKGNILERFSAQQFPDLHSELNLSSLELGDSALYFCASSAALLGGEQYFGPGTRLTVT.

This clonotype was found a few times. The chain combines TRBV12-3 or TRBV12-4 with TRBJ2-1; D may match TRBD1 or TRBD2 (5 bases each). The V and J ends lost 6 bases and 5 bases respectively, with 11 bases between them. The CDR3 extends over 13 amino acids. The CDR3 DNA is TGTGCCAGCAGCCAGGGACCAAACAATGAGCAGTTCTTC. Protein sequence: CASSQGPNNEQFF.

This clonotype was recorded a few times. V and J are TRBV12-3 or TRBV12-4 and TRBJ2-5; 7 nucleotides align to TRBD1. Trimming cost V 5 bases and J 2 bases; bases outside gene matches: 8. The CDR3 length is 15 residues. CDR3 in amino acids: CASSRSTGRQETQYF. CDR3 nucleotides: TGTGCCAGCAGTCGATCGACAGGGCGGCAAGAGACCCAGTACTTC.

This clonotype was seen many times. The V call is TRBV6-1, the J call TRBJ1-5; D unclear. The germline CDR1 and CDR2 sequences are MNHNS and SASEGT. The CDR3 is 13 amino acids. V shed 2 bases and J shed 6 bases, with 8 bases lying between them. CDR3 in amino acids: CASSEIVSQPQHF. CDR3 bases: TGTGCCAGCAGTGAAATAGTGTCTCAGCCCCAGCATTTT.

This clonotype was seen repeatedly, ten times or more. The chain recombines TRBV11-2 with TRBJ2-1; TRBD1 is a possible D gene (5 bases). In germline, CDR1 is SGHAT, CDR2 FQNNGV. The CDR3 spans 12 residues. Trimming took off 4 bases at V and 8 bases at J, with 9 bases between the two ends. CDR3: CASSSQGHEQFF. The DNA for the CDR3 is TGTGCCAGCAGCTCTCAGGGCCATGAGCAGTTCTTC.

V usage is TRBV2 and J usage is TRBJ1-2, with D unclear. The germline V gene encodes CDR1 SNHLY and CDR2 FYNNEI. The V and J ends lost 4 bases and 0 bases respectively, with 12 bases between them. The CDR3 is 15 amino acids. The CDR3 sequence is CASSVMVGSNYGYTF. The CDR3, as DNA: TGTGCCAGCAGTGTCATGGTGGGGTCTAACTATGGCTACACCTTC.

The J gene is TRBJ2-2, the V gene TRBV5-1; no firm D call. The V and J ends lost 0 bases and 0 bases respectively, with 6 bases between them. The CDR3 length is 15 residues. The germline V gene has CDR1 SGHRS and CDR2 YFSETQ. CDR3 in DNA: TGCGCCAGCAGCTTGGATGGACCGAACACCGGGGAGCTGTTTTTT. Translated: CASSLDGPNTGELFF.

This clonotype occurred many times. V gene TRBV30 combines with J gene TRBJ1-2; TRBD1 matches at 10 bases. V shed 2 bases and J 8 bases; nucleotides not matched to a gene: 17. Germline V gives CDR1 GTSNPN, CDR2 SVGIG (reference sequence). This CDR3 has 17 residues. In nucleotides, the CDR3 is TGTGCCTGGAGTTTCTCTAGACAGGGGGCGATTCTTACCGGCTACACCTTC. It is translated as CAWSFSRQGAILTGYTF.

This clonotype is labeled medium-sized (0.01 to 0.1%). This sequence joins TRBV20-1 and TRBJ2-3; 7 bases line up with TRBD2. The germline CDR1 and CDR2 sequences are DFQATT and SNEGSKA (reference sequence). The CDR3 runs 13 residues. V lost 6 bases and J lost 1; bases outside the gene matches: 4. The CDR3, as DNA: TGCAGTGCAGAGGGAGGGGGCACAGATACGCAGTATTTT. It encodes CSAEGGGTDTQYF.

This clonotype was recorded many times. The V and J genes are TRBV28 and TRBJ2-5; no definite D call. Germline V gene sequence: CDR1 MDHEN, CDR2 SYDVKM. Trimming shortened V by 5 bases and J by 1 base, and 8 bases separated the two germline ends. The length of the CDR3 is 13 residues. CDR3 nucleotide sequence: TGTGCCAGCAGTCTTCCAGGCCAAGAGACCCAGTACTTC. It translates to CASSLPGQETQYF.

Here the CDR3 reads CASSYLQAGQTGELFF. The CDR3 region has the DNA TGTGCCAGCAGTTACCTCCAGGCGGGACAGACCGGGGAGCTGTTTTTT. This rearrangement joins TRBV6-6 to TRBJ2-2; possible D gene TRBD1, 7 bases. Between the trimmed V and J ends, which lost 2 bases and 5 bases, there was a span of 15 bases. Germline CDR1 reads MNHNY; CDR2 reads SVGAGI (reference sequence). The CDR3 is 16 residues long.

The chain carries TRBV2 and TRBJ2-7; perhaps TRBD1 as D (6 bases). CDR3 length: 14 amino acids. Germline CDR1 and CDR2: SNHLY and FYNNEI. The ends were cut back, 7 bases at V and 0 bases at J, with 13 bases in the middle. The CDR3, as DNA: TGTGCCAGCATAAAGGACAGCAACTCCTACGAGCAGTACTTC. Translation: CASIKDSNSYEQYF. Filled out from reference TRBV2 and TRBJ2-7, the complete variable domain reads EPEVTQTPSHQVTQMGQEVILRCVPISNHLYFYWYRQILGQKVEFLVSFYNNEISEKSEIFDDQFSVERPDGSNFTLKIRSTKLEDSAMYFCASIKDSNSYEQYFGPGTRLTVT.

This clonotype was detected ten times or more. The chain couples TRBV3-1 to TRBJ2-3, with 13 bases that match TRBD2. The CDR3 is made up of 15 amino acids. In germline, CDR1 is LGHDT, CDR2 YNNKEL (reference sequence). Losses at the gene ends were 6 bases for V and 5 bases for J; bases not matched to a gene: 5. CDR3 sequence reads: CASRLAGGPEDTQYF. The DNA for the CDR3 is TGTGCCAGCAGACTAGCGGGAGGGCCGGAAGATACGCAGTATTTT.

This chain joins TRBV5-1 and TRBJ2-5; D could derive from TRBD1 or TRBD2 (5 bases each). The V and J ends lost 1 base and 1 base respectively, with 14 bases between them. Per the germline V gene, CDR1 is SGHRS and CDR2 is YFSETQ. This CDR3 contains 16 residues. In nucleotides, the CDR3 is TGCGCCAGCAGCTTGTTTCAGGGACCGGCCCAAGAGACCCAGTACTTC. Translation gives CASSLFQGPAQETQYF.

The chain couples TRBV11-2 to TRBJ2-1; D is perhaps TRBD1 or TRBD2 (5 bases each). This CDR3 comprises 16 residues. Germline V gene sequence: CDR1 SGHAT, CDR2 FQNNGV. V lost 5 bases, J lost 0 bases, and 14 bases lay in between. The CDR3 region has the DNA TGTGCCAGCAGCCCTATCAAGGGGAGCTCCTACAATGAGCAGTTCTTC. This codes for CASSPIKGSSYNEQFF.

This clonotype appeared a few times. The chain carries TRBV5-6 and TRBJ2-3, with 9 bases lining up with TRBD2. The CDR3 contains 18 residues. CDR1 and CDR2 from the germline V gene are SGHDT and YYEEEE. V trimming: 4 bases; J trimming: 2 bases; junction bases outside the gene matches: 14. The CDR3 coding sequence is TGTGCCAGCAGCCACACGGCGCTAGCGGGGTGGTCCACAGATACGCAGTATTTT. Protein sequence: CASSHTALAGWSTDTQYF.

This chain links TRBV6-2 or TRBV6-3 with TRBJ1-5, with 10 bases lining up with TRBD1. V gave up 0 bases and J gave up 10 bases; unmatched junction bases: 6. Germline lookup yields CDR1 MNHEY and CDR2 SVGEGT. The CDR3 is 15 amino acids. The CDR3 nucleotides are TGTGCCAGCAGTTACTCGTTGGGACAGGGGTCCCCCCAGCATTTT. Protein product: CASSYSLGQGSPQHF.

This clonotype was picked up many times. The V call is TRBV7-6, the J call TRBJ2-3; tentatively, D is TRBD2 (6 bases). CDR3 length: 15 amino acids. Looked up from germline, CDR1 is SGHVS and CDR2 is FNYEAQ. V was clipped by 5 bases and J by 4 bases, with 16 bases between them. This CDR3 is CASSPAAGSADTQYF. DNA for the CDR3: TGTGCCAGCAGCCCTGCGGCGGGATCAGCAGATACGCAGTATTTT.

There are many counts of this clonotype. V is TRBV6-4 and J is TRBJ2-2; no clear D. The CDR3 runs 14 residues. CDR1 and CDR2 (germline): MRHNA, SNTAGT. V was shortened by 1 base and J by 5 bases, with 8 bases between the two germline ends. CDR3 in amino acids: CASSDLLGTGELFF. The CDR3 region has the DNA TGTGCCAGCAGTGACTTGTTGGGGACCGGGGAGCTGTTTTTT.

The chain carries TRBV7-3 and TRBJ2-7, with D unclear. Trimming took 2 bases from V and 1 from J, leaving 12 bases between them. CDR3 length: 15 residues. Germline V CDR1 and CDR2: SGHTA, FQGTGA. CDR3 residues: CASSLSTGTSYEQYF. CDR3 nucleotide sequence: TGTGCCAGCAGCTTATCTACGGGTACATCCTACGAGCAGTACTTC.

The sample holds many counts of this clonotype. This chain connects TRBV7-2 to TRBJ2-5, with D tentatively TRBD2 (5 bases). CDR1 SGHTA and CDR2 FQGNSA come from the germline V gene. The CDR3 is 13 residues long. Trimming stripped 5 bases from V and 4 bases from J, with 11 bases between. This CDR3 is CASSAGLGETQYF. The CDR3 bases are TGTGCCAGCAGCGCGGGTCTGGGAGAGACCCAGTACTTC.

This clonotype was seen at least ten times. This chain joins TRBV29-1 and TRBJ2-3, with unresolved D. The length of the CDR3 is 13 residues. The V end was cut by 0 bases, the J end by 4 bases, with 8 bases between. The germline gives CDR1 SQVTM, CDR2 ANQGSEA. CDR3 sequence: CSVEDQSADTQYF. CDR3 DNA sequence: TGCAGCGTTGAAGATCAAAGCGCAGATACGCAGTATTTT.